The 9 T cell receptor beta chains below were found in one sample sequenced in a study of T cells after yellow fever vaccination. MiXCR, applied by TCRdb to the 5' RACE reads, yields one record per CDR3 protein. This sample carries just under 600,000 distinct CDR3 sequences, about 13% of them seen once, and the ten largest clones take over 13%. This sample comprised PBMCs, obtained on the day of the yellow fever booster vaccination. The receptor set was obtained from a man aged 25-45 years who received the YFV17D yellow fever vaccine.

The V and J genes are TRBV18 and TRBJ1-1; 8 bases fit TRBD1. CDR3 length: 16 residues. With 2 bases clipped from V and 0 bases from J, the junction kept 5 bases outside the gene matches. Germline lookup yields CDR1 KGHSH and CDR2 LQKENI. The DNA of the CDR3 is TGTGCCAGCTCACCAGGACAGGGCCCCATGAACACTGAAGCTTTCTTT. The encoded protein is CASSPGQGPMNTEAFF.

The V call is TRBV5-6, the J call TRBJ2-2; TRBD2 agrees at 9 bases. CDR1 SGHDT and CDR2 YYEEEE come from the germline V gene. The CDR3 has 16 amino acids. V shed 4 bases and J 4 bases; nucleotides not matched to a gene: 8. The DNA for the CDR3 is TGTGCCAGCAGCCCTTCTGGCGGGAGGGCCACCGGGGAGCTGTTTTTT. Protein: CASSPSGGRATGELFF.

This clonotype was counted between two and nine times. The chain combines TRBV5-1 with TRBJ2-3, with D unclear. Germline V gene lookup returns CDR1 SGHRS and CDR2 YFSETQ. The CDR3 loop spans 17 amino acids. V dropped 0 bases and J dropped 0 bases, with 14 bases sitting between them. The CDR3 nucleotides read TGCGCCAGCAGCTTGGCCTCTTCCCTCTATAGCACAGATACGCAGTATTTT. The encoded protein is CASSLASSLYSTDTQYF.

V gene TRBV19 combines with J gene TRBJ2-1, with 9 bases fitting TRBD2. This CDR3 comprises 16 residues. Germline V gene lookup returns CDR1 LNHDA and CDR2 SQIVND (reference sequence). V lost 5 bases to trimming and J lost 6 bases; unmatched junction nucleotides: 11. The CDR3 sequence is CASSRLAGSGGNEQFF. The CDR3 nucleotides read TGTGCCAGTAGTCGCCTAGCGGGATCCGGGGGCAATGAGCAGTTCTTC.

The chain recombines TRBV5-4 with TRBJ2-3, with D tentatively TRBD1 or TRBD2 (6 bases each). Germline V lookup: CDR1 SGHNT, CDR2 YYREEE (reference sequence). The length of the CDR3 is 16 residues. V lost 4 bases and J 6 bases, leaving 21 bases between the germline ends. The CDR3, as DNA: TGTGCCAGCAGCCCGGTACCGGGGGCCGGTTTTGATACGCAGTATTTT. Translating gives CASSPVPGAGFDTQYF.

The chain's CDR3 is CASSALREGYEQYF. In nucleotides, the CDR3 is TGTGCCAGCAGTGCCTTGCGGGAGGGCTACGAGCAGTACTTC. V is TRBV25-1 and J is TRBJ2-7; the match to TRBD2 covers 9 bases. Germline loops: CDR1 MGHDK, CDR2 SYGVNS. The CDR3 consists of 14 residues. The trim removed 4 bases at V and 3 bases at J, leaving 4 bases unmatched.

CDR3 nucleotide sequence: TGCAGTGCCCCTACCGGGGGGTTGAGCACGCAGTATTTT. It encodes CSAPTGGLSTQYF. The chain combines TRBV20-1 with TRBJ2-3, with 7 bases matching TRBD2. This CDR3 is 13 amino acids long. Germline CDR1 and CDR2: DFQATT and SNEGSKA (reference sequence). V was clipped by 6 bases and J by 9 bases; unmatched bases: 12.

This clonotype occurred a few times. V and J are TRBV20-1 and TRBJ2-1; 14 bases agree with TRBD2. Germline V CDR1 and CDR2: DFQATT, SNEGSKA (reference sequence). There are 16 residues in the CDR3. Trimming cost V 0 bases and J 7 bases; bases outside gene matches: 5. The CDR3 bases are TGCAGTGCTAGAGAGGCGGGACTAGCGGGAGCTAATGAGCAGTTCTTC. It yields the protein CSAREAGLAGANEQFF.

This clonotype was detected a few times. The chain couples TRBV5-1 to TRBJ1-5, with a tentative D call TRBD1 (5 bases). Germline CDR1 is SGHRS and CDR2 is YFSETQ. The CDR3 is 16 residues long. Trimming left V 0 bases short and J 4 bases short, with 14 bases between. CDR3 nucleotides: TGCGCCAGCAGCTTGGGGGTAGGCGGGGGGAATCAGCCCCAGCATTTT. It encodes CASSLGVGGGNQPQHF.